This is a list of T cell receptor beta chains from one sample in a study of T cells in Graves' hyperthyroidism and ophthalmopathy. MiXCR, run by TCRdb on the multiplex PCR reads, gives a single entry per CDR3 protein. The sample contains about 260,000 distinct CDR3 sequences, about 16% of which appear only once. The material sequenced was blood. These receptors all stem from a woman under 30 with Graves' ophthalmopathy. CDR3s include the opening cysteine and the closing phenylalanine or tryptophan. The order of the fields is CDR3 length, J gene, V gene, CDR3 protein.

len: 13
j_gene: TRBJ2-3
v_gene: TRBV20-1
CDR3aa: CSARVPSTDTQYF

len: 15
j_gene: TRBJ2-5
v_gene: TRBV19
CDR3aa: CASRTSGRAGETQYF

len: 13
j_gene: TRBJ2-7
v_gene: TRBV28
CDR3aa: CASKGTGGHEQYF

len: 16
j_gene: TRBJ2-3
v_gene: TRBV11-2
CDR3aa: CASSLRRDRVPDTQYF

len: 13
j_gene: TRBJ2-2
v_gene: TRBV7-8
CDR3aa: CASSSRVVGELFF

len: 13
j_gene: TRBJ1-1
v_gene: TRBV3-1
CDR3aa: CASSPSGRGWAFF

len: 15
j_gene: TRBJ2-5
v_gene: TRBV28
CDR3aa: CASSFQGTNQETQYF

len: 14
j_gene: TRBJ1-3
v_gene: TRBV12-5
CDR3aa: CASGLSRKGNTIYF

len: 18
j_gene: TRBJ1-1
v_gene: TRBV6-1
CDR3aa: CASSYGPGASGSHTEAFF

len: 13
j_gene: TRBJ1-1
v_gene: TRBV27
CDR3aa: CASSLARGSEAFF

len: 18
j_gene: TRBJ2-3
v_gene: TRBV15
CDR3aa: CATTTYFAGTPKGDTQYF

len: 20
j_gene: TRBJ2-2
v_gene: TRBV7-9
CDR3aa: CASSFTTGLGAGQNTGELFF

len: 18
j_gene: TRBJ2-7
v_gene: TRBV11-2
CDR3aa: CASSGQTGPLGRAYEQYF

len: 14
j_gene: TRBJ1-2
v_gene: TRBV15
CDR3aa: CATSRDRGDYGYTF

len: 15
j_gene: TRBJ2-5
v_gene: TRBV20-1
CDR3aa: CSASRMGLAEETQYF

len: 12
j_gene: TRBJ1-1
v_gene: TRBV5-8
CDR3aa: CASSFKDTEAFF

len: 15
j_gene: TRBJ1-5
v_gene: TRBV19
CDR3aa: CASSIVGELDQPQHF

len: 12
j_gene: TRBJ2-1
v_gene: TRBV18
CDR3aa: CASDGTDNEQFF

len: 19
j_gene: TRBJ2-1
v_gene: TRBV9
CDR3aa: CASSALGGQGNLTYNEQFF

len: 13
j_gene: TRBJ2-7
v_gene: TRBV6-4
CDR3aa: CASSDGDSYEQYF

len: 14
j_gene: TRBJ1-2
v_gene: TRBV4-1
CDR3aa: CASSPDSQIYGYTF

len: 16
j_gene: TRBJ1-1
v_gene: TRBV20-1
CDR3aa: CSARPFRDRVFTEAFF

len: 16
j_gene: TRBJ1-4
v_gene: TRBV4-2
CDR3aa: CASSQGEWGKGEKLFF

len: 14
j_gene: TRBJ2-1
v_gene: TRBV6-2/TRBV6-3
CDR3aa: CASSSAPGGNEQSF

len: 14
j_gene: TRBJ2-7
v_gene: TRBV5-6
CDR3aa: CASSLDRRAGEQYF

len: 16
j_gene: TRBJ2-1
v_gene: TRBV11-2
CDR3aa: CASSALAGGLGNEQFF

len: 18
j_gene: TRBJ2-3
v_gene: TRBV29-1
CDR3aa: CSVCLIGTSGRPTDTQYF

len: 14
j_gene: TRBJ2-7
v_gene: TRBV7-6
CDR3aa: CASSYIPDGYEQYF

len: 20
j_gene: TRBJ2-7
v_gene: TRBV7-2
CDR3aa: CASSFYICSAPRDRGSEQYF

len: 14
j_gene: TRBJ1-5
v_gene: TRBV20-1
CDR3aa: CSALQGSSNQPQHF

len: 20
j_gene: TRBJ2-6
v_gene: TRBV7-8
CDR3aa: CASSHRGGQGAISGANVLTF

len: 14
j_gene: TRBJ2-5
v_gene: TRBV15
CDR3aa: CATLPGRGQETRYF

len: 12
j_gene: TRBJ2-1
v_gene: TRBV29-1
CDR3aa: CSVEGDYNEQFF

len: 15
j_gene: TRBJ1-6
v_gene: TRBV2
CDR3aa: CASRGAGTANSPLHF

len: 15
j_gene: TRBJ2-1
v_gene: TRBV7-9
CDR3aa: CASSPGTGAFNEQFF

len: 15
j_gene: TRBJ1-1
v_gene: TRBV10-3
CDR3aa: CAITPRFSGNTEAFF

len: 15
j_gene: TRBJ2-2
v_gene: TRBV7-2
CDR3aa: CASIPPQGWTGELFF

len: 13
j_gene: TRBJ1-1
v_gene: TRBV19
CDR3aa: CASSPNRDTEAFF

len: 15
j_gene: TRBJ2-5
v_gene: TRBV4-2
CDR3aa: CASSQGPGSQETQYF

len: 17
j_gene: TRBJ2-3
v_gene: TRBV6-5
CDR3aa: CASSYSGLAGSTDTQYF

len: 16
j_gene: TRBJ1-1
v_gene: TRBV4-1
CDR3aa: CASSQLTPGGQSEAFF

len: 15
j_gene: TRBJ2-3
v_gene: TRBV10-1
CDR3aa: CASSESGRNTDTQYF

len: 15
j_gene: TRBJ1-2
v_gene: TRBV7-2
CDR3aa: CASSLVGDPNYGYTF

len: 12
j_gene: TRBJ2-2
v_gene: TRBV3-1
CDR3aa: CASSQDPGELFF

len: 13
j_gene: TRBJ1-1
v_gene: TRBV6-1
CDR3aa: CASIYRGGTEAFF

len: 13
j_gene: TRBJ1-1
v_gene: TRBV3-1
CDR3aa: CASSQALGTEAFF

len: 12
j_gene: TRBJ1-2
v_gene: TRBV28
CDR3aa: CASSTQGNVYTF

len: 15
j_gene: TRBJ2-7
v_gene: TRBV6-2/TRBV6-3
CDR3aa: CASSRGGLGTYEQYF

len: 13
j_gene: TRBJ1-6
v_gene: TRBV5-1
CDR3aa: CASSLESASPLHF

len: 14
j_gene: TRBJ1-2
v_gene: TRBV7-9
CDR3aa: CASGQSTSNYGYTF

len: 13
j_gene: TRBJ2-7
v_gene: TRBV28
CDR3aa: CATGGQGPYEQYF